This TCR beta chain was sequenced in a study of blood T cell repertoires in COVID-19. Germline trimming cut 7 bases from V and 4 bases from J; bases unmatched to any gene: 9. The CDR3 covers 17 residues. Per the germline V gene, CDR1 is SNHLY and CDR2 is FYNNEI. Clones were sequenced by immunoSEQ multiplex PCR, and TCRdb holds only the in-frame ones, with some missing. The data contain about 100,000 clones, 91% of them seen just once; the ten biggest clones take up about 1%. This chain joins TRBV2 and TRBJ2-5; 16 bases line up with TRBD2. The sequence was obtained from a man aged 60 to 69 with acute or convalescent COVID-19. Sequencing was done on a sample of peripheral blood. CDR3 amino acids: CASILGGTSGRGETQYF. CDR3 in DNA: TGTGCCAGCATCCTCGGAGGGACTAGCGGGAGGGGAGAGACCCAGTACTTC.